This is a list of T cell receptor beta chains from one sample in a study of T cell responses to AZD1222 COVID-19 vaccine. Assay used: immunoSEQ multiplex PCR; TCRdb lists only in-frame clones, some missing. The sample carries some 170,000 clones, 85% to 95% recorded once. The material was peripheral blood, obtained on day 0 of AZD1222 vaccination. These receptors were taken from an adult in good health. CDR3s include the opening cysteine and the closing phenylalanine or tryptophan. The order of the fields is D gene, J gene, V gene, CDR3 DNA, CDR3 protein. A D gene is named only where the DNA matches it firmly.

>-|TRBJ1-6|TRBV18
TGTGCCAGCTCCCCCGAGACGGTAAATTCACCCCTCCACTTT
CASSPETVNSPLHF
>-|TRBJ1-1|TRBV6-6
TGTGCCAGCAGCTCGGGACCGACTCTGAACACTGAAGCTTTCTTT
CASSSGPTLNTEAFF
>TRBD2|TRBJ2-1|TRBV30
TGTGCCTGGAATTCCCCGGCTAGCGGGGGACTAAACTCCTACAATGAGCAGTTCTTC
CAWNSPASGGLNSYNEQFF
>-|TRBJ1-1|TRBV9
TGTGCCAGCAGCGAGGCCCCAGGACGGATGAACACTGAAGCTTTCTTT
CASSEAPGRMNTEAFF
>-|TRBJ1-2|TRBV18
TGTGCCAGCTCACCACCTTCTTTACAGGGTCGGAGACGTGAAACCTATGGCTACACCTTC
CASSPPSLQGRRRETYGYTF
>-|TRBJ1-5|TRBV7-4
TGTGCCAGCAGCACGATCGCCCCACGTCAGCCCCAGCATTTT
CASSTIAPRQPQHF
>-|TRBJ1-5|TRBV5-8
TGTGCCAGCAGCTTCATGCAGCCCCAGCATTTT
CASSFMQPQHF
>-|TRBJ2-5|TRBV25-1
TGTGCCAGCAGTGAAGTTAGGGACACACTAGAAGAGACCCAGTACTTC
CASSEVRDTLEETQYF
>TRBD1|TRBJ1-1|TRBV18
TGTGCCAGCTCCCTAATCCAGGGGGCCGACACTGAAGCTTTCTTT
CASSLIQGADTEAFF
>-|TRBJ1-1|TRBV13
TGTGCCAGCAGCGATCGGTACGCAGACACTGAAGCTTTCTTT
CASSDRYADTEAFF
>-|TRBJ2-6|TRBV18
TGTGCCAGCTCACCTTCGGAGGGAATGGGCCCTGGGGCCAACGTCCTGACTTTC
CASSPSEGMGPGANVLTF
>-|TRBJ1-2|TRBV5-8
TGTGCCAGCAGCCCTGGGGGGGCGACAGGCGAAACCTATGGCTACACCTTC
CASSPGGATGETYGYTF